This T cell receptor (beta chain) was found in a study of memory CD4+ T cells and cytomegalovirus serostatus. General study points: About 40% of the roughly 150 known CMV-associated TCRbeta sequences appeared in CD4+ memory.

Worth noting for this clone: Its antigen is not identified.

The sort gate was single viable CD3+CD4+CD8-CD45RO+ cells for memory CD4+ T cells. Serum IgG to CMV pp150, pp28, p38 and p52 defined serostatus. CD4+ T cells were isolated by positive magnetic selection. The table came from immunoSEQ multiplex PCR; TCRdb's copy has only in-frame clones and leaves some out. The data show about 73,000 clones, with approximately 78% seen just once and 2.5% to 3% held by the top ten. Germline V gene data show CDR1 as LNHDA and CDR2 as SQIVND (reference sequence). The CDR3 is made up of 18 amino acids. V shed 0 bases and J shed 5 bases, with 20 bases lying between them. The source material was memory CD4+ T cells from blood. This sequence was found in an adult in good health and CMV-seropositive. The chain employs TRBV19 and TRBJ1-5; D is perhaps TRBD1 (6 bases). The CDR3 sequence is CASSIDQRYRVVDQPQHF. In nucleotides, the CDR3 is TGTGCCAGTAGTATAGATCAGAGGTACAGGGTAGTAGATCAGCCCCAGCATTTT.